This T cell receptor (beta chain) was found in a study of cytomegalovirus exposure and HLA in healthy donors. This clone turned up a few times. PCR amplification relied on 60 Vbeta primers (plus 13 Jbeta primers). Generated by immunoSEQ multiplex PCR, the TCRdb table keeps only in-frame clones and is missing some. The sample holds 100,000 to 150,000 clones; about 74% are singletons and the top ten take less than 7%. The CDR3 is made up of 15 amino acids. Germline V lookup: CDR1 SNHLY, CDR2 FYNNEI. V was cut by 1 base and J by 5 bases, with 12 bases left in between. The TCR comes from a woman aged 45 to 65 in good health and CMV-seropositive. Specimen: PBMCs. The rearrangement uses TRBV2 and TRBJ1-5, with unresolved D. Written as DNA, the CDR3 is TGTGCCAGCAGTGAAGTCCCAGGAAGCTATCAGCCCCAGCATTTT. Residues: CASSEVPGSYQPQHF. The variable domain in full, with the rest retrieved from reference TRBV2 and TRBJ1-5, is EPEVTQTPSHQVTQMGQEVILRCVPISNHLYFYWYRQILGQKVEFLVSFYNNEISEKSEIFDDQFSVERPDGSNFTLKIRSTKLEDSAMYFCASSEVPGSYQPQHFGDGTRLSIL.